This TCR beta chain originates from a study of regulatory T cells in long-lasting Graves disease. Time point defined: persistent/refractory GD, antithyroid drugs over 5 years with positive TRAb. Extracted RNA from PBMCs served as the source of the TCR library. Relying on iRepertoire HTBI primers and Arm-PCR of CDR3 regions, the team built TCR beta libraries. Original processing methods: Looking across samples, the authors found approximately 60 TRBV and approximately 14 TRBJ segments. TCRdb re-called the multiplex PCR reads with MiXCR, one entry per CDR3 protein. The V and J calls come from TCRdb's annotation, not from the publication. Counted here are 400,000 to 500,000 distinct CDR3 sequences, under 25% occurring once; the ten biggest clones make up over 7.5%. CDR1 and CDR2 (germline): DFQATT, SNEGSKA (reference sequence). This CDR3 comprises 13 residues. Between the trimmed V and J ends, which lost 2 bases and 2 bases, there was a span of 7 bases.

This clonotype originated in a female donor with Graves disease. The chain links TRBV20-1 to TRBJ1-5; unclear D gene. Sample: peripheral blood mononuclear cells (PBMCs), taken when the disease was refractory, from a patient treated with antithyroid drugs. The CDR3 protein is CSARIPGNQPQHF. Written as DNA, the CDR3 is TGCAGTGCTAGAATTCCTGGCAATCAGCCCCAGCATTTT.